A selection of T cell receptor beta chains follows, all from one sample in a study of blood T cell repertoires in COVID-19. Assay used: immunoSEQ multiplex PCR; TCRdb lists only in-frame clones, some missing. The sample holds around 310,000 clones; roughly 90% are singletons and the top ten take 6.5% to 8%. Input material: peripheral blood. Every receptor here comes from a woman between 25 and 40 years old with COVID-19, enrolled during active disease. Both conserved end residues are part of each CDR3. Fields, in order: J gene, D gene, clone size, V gene, CDR3 DNA, CDR3 protein. D genes are given only for firm matches. Clone size is stated in some rows and not others, as once, few, many or a class when expanded.

TRBJ1-5,TRBD1,NA,TRBV7-2,TGTGCCAGCAGCTTGAGACAGGGGCGCAATCAGCCCCAGCATTTT,CASSLRQGRNQPQHF
TRBJ2-7,NA,NA,TRBV21-1,TGTGCCAGCAGCAAGGGCGGGGCTTACTACGAGCAGTACTTC,CASSKGGAYYEQYF
TRBJ2-7,NA,NA,TRBV2,TGTGCCAGCAGTGAATCGTTCGGGATAGCCTACGAGCAGTACTTC,CASSESFGIAYEQYF
TRBJ2-5,NA,NA,TRBV2,TGTGCCAGCAATCGGGAGACCCAGTACTTC,CASNRETQYF
TRBJ1-6,TRBD1,NA,TRBV6-1,TGTGCCAGCAGTGCACAGGGGGCCGGTAATAATTCACCCCTCCACTTT,CASSAQGAGNNSPLHF
TRBJ2-7,NA,NA,TRBV4-3,TGCGCCAGCAGCCCCCAGCCGGGTTACGAGCAGTACTTC,CASSPQPGYEQYF
TRBJ2-7,TRBD1,NA,TRBV7-2,TGTGCCAGCAGCCTCTCGACAGGGGGCTTCGACGAGCAGTACTTC,CASSLSTGGFDEQYF
TRBJ2-1,NA,NA,TRBV29-1,TGCAGCGTTGATATCGGAGGGCCCCACCGCATGGAGCAGTTCTTC,CSVDIGGPHRMEQFF
TRBJ2-7,TRBD2,NA,TRBV5-4,TGTGCCAGCAGCCGTTCTGGGCGGGAGAATGGCGAGCAGTACTTC,CASSRSGRENGEQYF
TRBJ2-7,TRBD2,NA,TRBV28,TGTGCCAGCAGTTTAGGGCACGCGGGAGGGCCGGGAGAGCAGTACTTC,CASSLGHAGGPGEQYF
TRBJ1-2,TRBD1,NA,TRBV4-1,TGCGCCCGCAGCCGCCTGGGGGGACAGAGCAACTATGGCTACACCTTC,CARSRLGGQSNYGYTF
TRBJ2-3,TRBD2,once,TRBV19,TGTGCCAGCACTGACGCGGCGGGAGCTTCAGATACGCAGTATTTT,CASTDAAGASDTQYF
TRBJ2-7,TRBD2,NA,TRBV5-1,TGCGCCAGCAGCGGGACTAGCGGGAGTGTCGGCGAGCAGTACTTC,CASSGTSGSVGEQYF
TRBJ1-1,NA,NA,TRBV10-3,TGTGCCATCACCGGACAGCCGAACACTGAAGCTTTCTTT,CAITGQPNTEAFF
TRBJ1-1,NA,NA,TRBV15,TGTGCCACCAGCAGTAGGGCAGAGGGTGAAGCTTTCTTT,CATSSRAEGEAFF
TRBJ1-1,TRBD1,NA,TRBV15,TGTGCCACCAGCGGAGAAGACAGGGGTGTCGCTGAAGCTTTCTTT,CATSGEDRGVAEAFF
TRBJ1-3,NA,NA,TRBV2,TGTGCCAGCCGGACAGCTGGAAACACCATATATTTT,CASRTAGNTIYF
TRBJ2-4,NA,NA,TRBV18,TGTGCCAGCTCACCACCCTCAGGGCTAGCCAAAAACATTCAGTACTTC,CASSPPSGLAKNIQYF
TRBJ1-2,NA,NA,TRBV27,TGTGCCAGCAGTTTATCTTTCCTTTCAACGGGTGGTGTAGGCTACACCTTC,CASSLSFLSTGGVGYTF
TRBJ1-5,NA,NA,TRBV12-3/TRBV12-4,TGTGCCAGCAGTTTACAAAGAGATCAGCCCCAGCATTTT,CASSLQRDQPQHF
TRBJ2-1,TRBD2,NA,TRBV29-1,TGCAGCGTTGAACTAGCGGGAGGGCATCGGGTAGTTATAGGGAATGAGCAGTTCTTC,CSVELAGGHRVVIGNEQFF
TRBJ2-7,NA,NA,TRBV29-1,TGCAGCGTTGGTGGAGGTTACGAGCAGTACTTC,CSVGGGYEQYF
TRBJ1-1,NA,NA,TRBV11-2,TGTGCCAGCAGCTTTAGCGGGGCAGAAGCTTTCTTT,CASSFSGAEAFF
TRBJ1-1,TRBD1,NA,TRBV29-1,TGCAGCGTCACACTGGGACAGGGTATCGGCACTGAAGCTTTCTTT,CSVTLGQGIGTEAFF
TRBJ2-7,TRBD1,NA,TRBV5-6,TGTGCCAGCAGCAAGACAGGGGGCGATTACGAGCAGTACTTC,CASSKTGGDYEQYF
TRBJ2-1,NA,NA,TRBV5-1,TGCGCCAGCAGCTTAGCGGGTGCGACCTACAATGAGCAGTTCTTC,CASSLAGATYNEQFF